This TCR beta chain emerged from a study of blood T cells in healthy people across ages. Background on the study: For every two T cells, template switching captured about one barcoded beta molecule.

A note on this clonotype: Its antigen is unknown.

Each donor had around 10 milliliters of peripheral blood drawn. Study results and limitations: It was the long-lived donors that had more naive CD4+ cells and higher diversity than aged donors.

The CDR3 has 17 residues. CDR1 is MGHRA and CDR2 is YSYEKL in the germline V gene. Trimming cost V 2 bases and J 3 bases, with 20 bases left between them. Combining a sample-barcoded 5' primer with a J-beta primer mix, a second PCR ran for roughly 7 to 12 cycles. Each CDR3 protein is one row after TCRdb ran MiXCR on the 5' RACE reads. Of approximately 2,000,000 distinct CDR3 sequences in the sample, 39% were seen once. Sequences were obtained from blood. This chain uses TRBV4-1 with TRBJ2-7; D possibly matches TRBD1 or TRBD2 (5 bases each). The TCR was taken from a human donor in good health. DNA for the CDR3: TGCGCCAGCAGCCAAATTGAACCGGGACCAGGGTACTACGAGCAGTACTTC. Encoded protein: CASSQIEPGPGYYEQYF.